This T cell receptor (beta chain) appears in the sequencing data of a study of chronic HIV infection and antiretroviral therapy. In its sample, this clonotype was seen a few times. MiXCR, run by TCRdb on the 5' RACE reads, gives a single entry per CDR3 protein. The table lists 30,000 to 45,000 distinct CDR3 sequences, 8.2% of them singletons. J was trimmed by 1 base and V by 7 bases; bases with no gene match: 5. The germline gives CDR1 MDHEN, CDR2 SYDVKM. The CDR3 runs 14 residues. The rearrangement links TRBV28 to TRBJ2-3; TRBD1 aligns across 7 bases. The material sequenced was peripheral blood. This TCR came from an adult who had HIV and had not received antiretroviral therapy, or was an uninfected healthy control (not recorded which). CDR3 DNA: TGTGCCAGCACACAGGACAGGCGCACAGATACGCAGTATTTT. Translated, it gives CASTQDRRTDTQYF.